This T cell receptor beta chain was found in a study of T cell responses to AZD1222 COVID-19 vaccine. For the study at large: Second doses that came at about 4 or about 12 weeks were put together.

Germline assignment: CDR1 LNHNV and CDR2 YYDKDF (reference sequence). Losses at the gene ends were 8 bases for V and 6 bases for J; bases not matched to a gene: 9. The CDR3 is 14 amino acids. Some clones are missing from TCRdb's copy, which holds only in-frame ones; the method was immunoSEQ multiplex PCR. This table has more than 95,000 clones, 93% appearing once. Notes on this clone: Antigen unknown.

General study points: The CD4 TCRs associated with vaccination extended across spike and predominated at 160-218 and 743-854. Among the donors, most were white British and more were female, and clonal diversity was possibly underestimated. Spike-specific TCR breadth and depth grew following two AZD1222 doses.

The sample here was peripheral blood, taken on day 0 of AZD1222 vaccination. The V and J genes are TRBV15 and TRBJ2-1; the match to TRBD1 covers 8 bases. The sequence derives from an adult in good health. CDR3 amino acids: CATRGQGLRNEQFF. The CDR3 region has the DNA TGTGCCACCCGAGGACAGGGCCTCCGCAATGAGCAGTTCTTC. Combining the CDR3 with reference TRBV15 and TRBJ2-1 gives the whole variable domain DAMVIQNPRYQVTQFGKPVTLSCSQTLNHNVMYWYQQKSSQAPKLLFHYYDKDFNNEADTPDNFQSRRPNTSFCFLDIRSPGLGDTAMYLCATRGQGLRNEQFFGPGTRLTVL.